This T cell receptor (beta chain) was observed in a study of response to subunit inactivated influenza vaccine. Study observations and caveats: Authors suggested seasonal influenza vaccinations each recruit few new T cells.

One entry per CDR3 protein results from TCRdb running MiXCR on the RT-PCR reads. This table has roughly 650,000 distinct CDR3 sequences, more than 15% appearing once. V was pared by 7 bases and J by 8 bases, with 14 bases between. The CDR3 has 11 amino acids. The germline V gene has CDR1 DFQATT and CDR2 SNEGSKA (reference sequence). This clonotype has a handful of counts. Its antigen is unidentified. Source: PBMCs from blood, taken 11 to 12 days after vaccination. This clonotype was sampled from a middle-aged man who received an inactivated influenza vaccine. V and J are TRBV20-1 and TRBJ1-2; D not certain. Here the CDR3 reads CSDRRAEGYTF. The CDR3 coding sequence is TGCAGTGACCGACGAGCGGAGGGCTACACCTTC.